Sequencing of this TCR beta chain was carried out in a study of OX40 agonist ivuxolimab in advanced cancers. Of note for this clone: Its antigen is unidentified.

Assay used: immunoSEQ multiplex PCR; TCRdb lists only in-frame clones, some missing. The sample lists around 79,000 clones, 70% to 90% occurring once. Whole-study results and caveats: The study did not work out the antigen specificity of the expanded peripheral T cells. There were, on average, more expanded clones in CD8+ T cells than in CD4+. Partial responders receiving 0.1-3.0 mg/kg showed among the lowest clonal expansion.

The CDR3 covers 17 residues. With 3 bases removed from V and 3 bases from J, the gap between germline ends came to 18 bases. Germline-derived CDR1 and CDR2 are SGHVS and FQNEAQ. This chain uses TRBV7-8 with TRBJ2-1, with D perhaps TRBD2 (6 bases). This specimen was CD4+ or CD8+ T cells sorted from blood, taken in a trial of the OX40 agonist ivuxolimab. This clonotype was sampled from an adult with an advanced solid tumor such as melanoma, head and neck, liver or kidney cancer. The CDR3 DNA sequence: TGTGCCAGCAGCTTGAGTTTCAGGACTACCAACTACAATGAGCAGTTCTTC. Translating gives CASSLSFRTTNYNEQFF.